One and the same sample provided the 20 T cell receptor beta chains below, sequenced in a study of blood T cell repertoires in COVID-19 (dated by TCRdb to the early 2020s). Libraries were constructed by the immunoSEQ multiplex PCR assay. Held by TCRdb, this immuneACCESS table contains in-frame sequences only and omits some clones. Under half of the omission traces to an unresolved V gene where checked; the cause of the rest is unknown. The sample table contains a few hundred thousand clones; only one count was recorded for approximately 86% of them. Together, the top ten hold less than 2.5% of the sample. Sequenced material: peripheral blood. The origin of the receptors is a woman in her 30s who had recovered from COVID-19.

The gene calls are TRBV7-9 and TRBJ2-7; unclear D gene. CDR1 is SEHNR, CDR2 FQNEAQ, per germline (reference sequence). The CDR3 is 13 residues long. The V end was cut by 2 bases, the J end by 3 bases, with 8 bases between. The CDR3 DNA sequence: TGTGCCAGCAGCTTAAGCGTCCTCTACGAGCAGTACTTC. It translates to CASSLSVLYEQYF.

The V and J genes are TRBV28 and TRBJ1-5; D may be TRBD1 (6 bases). CDR3 length: 12 amino acids. With 6 bases removed from V and 6 bases from J, the gap between germline ends came to 9 bases. The V gene's germline CDR1 is MDHEN and CDR2 SYDVKM. DNA of the CDR3: TGTGCCAGCAGAGGGGGTGCTCAGCCCCAGCATTTT. It is translated as CASRGGAQPQHF.

The V call is TRBV5-1, the J call TRBJ1-2, with D unresolved. This CDR3 comprises 12 residues. V was cut by 0 bases and J by 7 bases, with 7 bases left in between. Germline lookup yields CDR1 SGHRS and CDR2 YFSETQ. The CDR3 DNA reads as TGCGCCAGCAGCTTGGACGTCGGTGGCTACACCTTC. This gives the protein CASSLDVGGYTF. The entire variable domain, with the rest obtained from reference TRBV5-1 and TRBJ1-2, is as follows: KAGVTQTPRYLIKTRGQQVTLSCSPISGHRSVSWYQQTPGQGLQFLFEYFSETQRNKGNFPGRFSGRQFSNSRSEMNVSTLELGDSALYLCASSLDVGGYTFGSGTRLTVV.

The chain carries TRBV5-8 and TRBJ2-4; 10 bases fit TRBD1. This CDR3 contains 17 residues. Trimming at V came to 6 bases and at J to 1 base, leaving 10 bases not matched to a gene. CDR1 and CDR2 (germline): SGHTS, YDEGEE. The CDR3 DNA follows: TGTGCCAGCATCACCGGGACAGGGGATTCGGCCAAAAACATTCAGTACTTC. It translates to CASITGTGDSAKNIQYF.

This clone was picked up a small number of times. J is TRBJ2-7 and V is TRBV5-1, with 9 bases matching TRBD1. V lost 4 bases, J lost 2 bases, and 7 bases stayed unmatched. This CDR3 is 15 amino acids long. The V gene's germline CDR1 is SGHRS and CDR2 YFSETQ. The CDR3 coding sequence is TGCGCCAGCAGCCCGGGACAGGGTTATACCTACGAGCAGTACTTC. This codes for CASSPGQGYTYEQYF.

The count of this clone is one. V gene TRBV5-1 combines with J gene TRBJ2-1; possible D gene TRBD1, 6 bases. V lost 0 bases and J lost 2, with 9 bases in between. Germline CDR1 is SGHRS and CDR2 is YFSETQ. The CDR3 runs 15 residues. The CDR3 coding sequence is TGCGCCAGCAGCTTGGACAGGGTCCCCTACAATGAGCAGTTCTTC. Amino acids: CASSLDRVPYNEQFF. The variable domain in full, with the rest retrieved from reference TRBV5-1 and TRBJ2-1, is KAGVTQTPRYLIKTRGQQVTLSCSPISGHRSVSWYQQTPGQGLQFLFEYFSETQRNKGNFPGRFSGRQFSNSRSEMNVSTLELGDSALYLCASSLDRVPYNEQFFGPGTRLTVL.

V is TRBV7-9 and J is TRBJ2-1; 10 positions agree with TRBD2. This CDR3 is built from 16 residues. Germline V gene data show CDR1 as SEHNR and CDR2 as FQNEAQ (reference sequence). V shed 2 bases, J shed 9 bases, and the junction held 10 bases outside the gene matches. CDR3 region: CASSLNSGRAPTEQFF. The CDR3 nucleotides are TGTGCCAGCAGCTTAAACAGCGGGAGGGCCCCTACTGAGCAGTTCTTC.

The genes are TRBV3-1 (or the pseudogene TRBV3-2) and TRBJ2-3; 13 bases match TRBD2. There are 18 residues in the CDR3. Trimming removed 3 bases from V and 2 bases from J; junction bases left unmatched: 8. Looked up from germline, CDR1 is LGHDT and CDR2 is YNNKEL (reference sequence). CDR3 region: CASSQAGLAGKYTDTQYF. In nucleotides, the CDR3 is TGTGCCAGCAGCCAGGCGGGACTAGCGGGGAAGTACACAGATACGCAGTATTTT.

The chain combines TRBV9 with TRBJ2-4; 10 nucleotides align to TRBD2. CDR1 and CDR2 (germline): SGDLS, YYNGEE. This CDR3 has 15 residues. The trim removed 0 bases at V and 7 bases at J, leaving 4 bases unmatched. Written as DNA, the CDR3 is TGTGCCAGCAGCGTAGAAGGAGCGGGAGGGAACATTCAGTACTTC. This codes for CASSVEGAGGNIQYF.

This clone was detected only once. The chain is built from TRBV28 and TRBJ2-7; 9 positions match TRBD1. Germline values: CDR1 MDHEN, CDR2 SYDVKM. This CDR3 has 14 amino acids. V trimming: 5 bases; J trimming: 7 bases; junction bases outside the gene matches: 9. CDR3 residues: CASSTGQGVWEQYF. Here the CDR3 DNA reads TGTGCCAGCAGTACGGGACAGGGCGTCTGGGAGCAGTACTTC. The whole variable domain, remainder taken from reference TRBV28 and TRBJ2-7, is DVKVTQSSRYLVKRTGEKVFLECVQDMDHENMFWYRQDPGLGLRLIYFSYDVKMKEKGDIPEGYSVSREKKERFSLILESASTNQTSMYLCASSTGQGVWEQYFGPGTRLTVT.

CDR3 protein: CASSLTGTDTQYF. The CDR3 DNA follows: TGTGCCAGCAGTCTCACGGGGACAGATACGCAGTATTTT. This chain connects TRBV12-3 or TRBV12-4 to TRBJ2-3, with D tentatively TRBD2 (5 bases). V was cut by 5 bases and J by 3 bases, with 9 bases left in between. The CDR3 length is 13 residues.

This clone was detected only once. This chain connects TRBV5-6 to TRBJ1-3; D unclear. CDR1 is SGHDT, CDR2 YYEEEE, per germline. The CDR3 is made up of 14 amino acids. V lost 0 bases and J lost 0, with 4 bases in between. CDR3 region: CASSLEHSGNTIYF. CDR3 DNA sequence: TGTGCCAGCAGCTTGGAACACTCTGGAAACACCATATATTTT.

The CDR3 sequence is CASSLSSGNQPQHF. The CDR3 DNA is TGTGCCAGCAGTTTATCATCAGGGAATCAGCCCCAGCATTTT. This sequence joins TRBV27 and TRBJ1-5, with D tentatively TRBD1 (5 bases). CDR1 and CDR2 from the germline V gene are MNHEY and SMNVEV (reference sequence). The length of the CDR3 is 14 residues. V was shortened by 0 bases and J by 4 bases, with 7 bases between the two germline ends.

The chain links TRBV9 to TRBJ1-2, with TRBD1 as a possible D gene (6 bases). Germline lookup yields CDR1 SGDLS and CDR2 YYNGEE. The V gene lost 3 bases and the J gene lost 5 bases, with 20 bases spanning the gap. CDR3 size: 16 residues. CDR3 in DNA: TGTGCCAGCAGCGAAGGGGAGGGGGGATTGGAATATGGCTACACCTTC. Translated, it gives CASSEGEGGLEYGYTF.

The chain uses TRBV28 and TRBJ2-1, with D maybe TRBD1 (6 bases). From germline, CDR1 is MDHEN and CDR2 SYDVKM. The CDR3 is 13 amino acids. Trimming left V 5 bases short and J 6 bases short, with 11 bases between. The CDR3 protein is CASSAQGANEQFF. As DNA, the CDR3 is TGTGCCAGCAGTGCACAGGGCGCCAATGAGCAGTTCTTC.

The chain is built from TRBV5-1 and TRBJ1-1; TRBD1 agrees at 7 bases. The CDR3 spans 14 residues. V lost 6 bases to trimming and J lost 1 base; unmatched junction nucleotides: 6. CDR1 is SGHRS, CDR2 YFSETQ, per germline. CDR3 region: CASNQQGWNTEAFF. For the CDR3, the DNA is TGCGCCAGCAACCAACAGGGGTGGAACACTGAAGCTTTCTTT. The variable domain in full, completed from reference TRBV5-1 and TRBJ1-1, reads KAGVTQTPRYLIKTRGQQVTLSCSPISGHRSVSWYQQTPGQGLQFLFEYFSETQRNKGNFPGRFSGRQFSNSRSEMNVSTLELGDSALYLCASNQQGWNTEAFFGQGTRLTVV.

The V and J genes are TRBV19 and TRBJ2-5, with a weak D call TRBD2 (5 bases). The germline V gene encodes CDR1 LNHDA and CDR2 SQIVND (reference sequence). The ends were cut back, 5 bases at V and 5 bases at J, with 15 bases in the middle. The CDR3 contains 14 residues. The CDR3, as DNA: TGTGCCAGTAGTCGACGGGAAGGGTGGGAGACCCAGTACTTC. Its translation: CASSRREGWETQYF. The full variable domain, in which reference TRBV19 and TRBJ2-5 provide the parts outside the CDR3, is DGGITQSPKYLFRKEGQNVTLSCEQNLNHDAMYWYRQDPGQGLRLIYYSQIVNDFQKGDIAEGYSVSREKKESFPLTVTSAQKNPTAFYLCASSRREGWETQYFGPGTRLLVL.

The chain carries TRBV4-2 and TRBJ2-2; 7 nucleotides agree with TRBD2. The CDR3 covers 16 residues. The V and J ends lost 0 bases and 5 bases, in that order; junction bases with no gene match: 6. Germline assignment: CDR1 LGHNA and CDR2 YNFKEQ. CDR3 residues: CASSQDAQGGTGELFF. In DNA, the CDR3 is TGTGCCAGCAGCCAAGATGCGCAGGGAGGGACCGGGGAGCTGTTTTTT.

The count of this clone is one. The chain has TRBV9 and TRBJ2-2; tentative D call: TRBD2 (6 bases). The germline V gene encodes CDR1 SGDLS and CDR2 YYNGEE. V was shortened by 1 base and J by 0 bases, with 10 bases between the two germline ends. This CDR3 region has 16 residues. CDR3: CASSVTSGPNTGELFF. The DNA for the CDR3 is TGTGCCAGCAGCGTAACCAGCGGGCCGAACACCGGGGAGCTGTTTTTT. Full variable domain (outside the CDR3, taken from reference TRBV9 and TRBJ2-2): DSGVTQTPKHLITATGQRVTLRCSPRSGDLSVYWYQQSLDQGLQFLIQYYNGEERAKGNILERFSAQQFPDLHSELNLSSLELGDSALYFCASSVTSGPNTGELFFGEGSRLTVL.

This rearrangement joins TRBV9 to TRBJ2-5; 11 bases line up with TRBD2. Losses at the gene ends were 4 bases for V and 9 bases for J; bases not matched to a gene: 20. Germline lookup yields CDR1 SGDLS and CDR2 YYNGEE. The CDR3 has 18 amino acids. CDR3 protein: CASSRRDDGTSGRGAQYF. The CDR3 DNA follows: TGTGCCAGCAGCCGCCGTGACGACGGGACTAGCGGAAGGGGGGCCCAGTACTTC.